The 20 T cell receptor beta chains in this list originate from one sample, sequenced in a study of blood T cell repertoires in COVID-19. Only in-frame clones appear in the TCRdb table, and some are missing; sequencing was by immunoSEQ multiplex PCR. Among under 250,000 clones listed, 88% were seen once. Sequencing used PBMCs or T cells enriched from blood (not recorded which). The source is a woman aged 25-40 years who had been exposed to COVID-19.

This chain joins TRBV19 and TRBJ2-7; 7 nucleotides match TRBD2. The trim removed 1 base at V and 2 bases at J, leaving 2 bases unmatched. The CDR3 has 14 amino acids. Per the germline V gene, CDR1 is LNHDA and CDR2 is SQIVND (reference sequence). CDR3 sequence: CASSIAGGTYEQYF. The CDR3 DNA follows: TGTGCCAGTAGTATAGCCGGGGGGACCTACGAGCAGTACTTC.

The table lists this clone with a few counts. Different DNA sequences within this sample yield the same CDR3. This rearrangement joins TRBV12-3 or TRBV12-4 to TRBJ2-1, with 8 bases matching TRBD2. The CDR3 consists of 12 residues. V shed 2 bases, J shed 10 bases, and the junction held 1 base outside the gene matches. The CDR3 DNA follows: TGTGCCAGCAGTTTAACGGGGGGGGAGCAGTTCTTC. Translated: CASSLTGGEQFF.

This clone has only a few counts. The chain carries TRBV7-9 and TRBJ2-7; 9 bases fit TRBD1. Germline V gene lookup returns CDR1 SEHNR and CDR2 FQNEAQ (reference sequence). Losses at the gene ends were 3 bases for V and 5 bases for J; bases not matched to a gene: 8. The CDR3 contains 15 residues. As DNA, the CDR3 is TGTGCCAGCAGCTTCACCGGGACAGGGCCGGACGAGCAGTACTTC. Protein sequence: CASSFTGTGPDEQYF.

The chain couples TRBV7-6 to TRBJ2-3; 12 bases line up with TRBD1. With V trimmed by 4 bases and J by 6 bases, 11 bases remained unmatched. The CDR3 loop spans 17 amino acids. Per the germline V gene, CDR1 is SGHVS and CDR2 is FNYEAQ. CDR3 DNA sequence: TGTGCCAGCAGCTGGTCTATCGGGACAGGGGGCTGGGATACGCAGTATTTT. It translates to CASSWSIGTGGWDTQYF.

This clone has only one observation. J is TRBJ2-7 and V is TRBV7-9; D might be TRBD2 (6 bases). The CDR3 covers 15 residues. V dropped 4 bases and J dropped 0 bases, with 13 bases sitting between them. CDR1 and CDR2 from the germline V gene are SEHNR and FQNEAQ (reference sequence). CDR3 loop: CASSYLAVSSYEQYF. The DNA of the CDR3 is TGTGCCAGCAGCTATTTAGCGGTGAGCTCCTACGAGCAGTACTTC. The whole variable domain, remainder taken from reference TRBV7-9 and TRBJ2-7, is DTGVSQNPRHKITKRGQNVTFRCDPISEHNRLYWYRQTLGQGPEFLTYFQNEAQLEKSRLLSDRFSAERPKGSFSTLEIQRTEQGDSAMYLCASSYLAVSSYEQYFGPGTRLTVT.

J is TRBJ2-1 and V is TRBV4-2; D may be TRBD2 (7 bases). The V end was cut by 5 bases, the J end by 7 bases, with 24 bases between. There are 17 residues in the CDR3. In germline, CDR1 is LGHNA, CDR2 YNFKEQ. DNA for the CDR3: TGTGCCAGCAGCTCAGGAGGGGGAGCGGGAAAACGGAATGAGCAGTTCTTC. Its translation is CASSSGGGAGKRNEQFF.

The chain joins TRBV30 to TRBJ1-3; 10 bases fit TRBD1. Looked up from germline, CDR1 is GTSNPN and CDR2 is SVGIG (reference sequence). V shed 1 base, J shed 0 bases, and the junction held 3 bases outside the gene matches. The CDR3 extends over 16 amino acids. The CDR3, as DNA: TGTGCCTGGAGTGGAGGGGACAGGGGCTCTGGAAACACCATATATTTT. Translation: CAWSGGDRGSGNTIYF.

The V and J genes are TRBV5-1 and TRBJ2-2; 15 bases are shared with TRBD2. There are 16 residues in the CDR3. Germline-derived CDR1 and CDR2 are SGHRS and YFSETQ. Trimming removed 3 bases from V and 4 bases from J; junction bases left unmatched: 1. The DNA of the CDR3 is TGCGCCAGCAGCTCGGGACTAGCGGGAGGCACCGGGGAGCTGTTTTTT. This codes for CASSSGLAGGTGELFF.

V and J are TRBV7-9 and TRBJ2-7; 7 bases map to TRBD2. The ends lost 0 bases at V and 1 base at J; junction bases unmatched: 12. The CDR3 sequence is 18 residues long. Germline V CDR1 and CDR2: SEHNR, FQNEAQ (reference sequence). The CDR3 DNA reads as TGTGCCAGCAGCTTAGCCAAAATCCTAGCGGACTCTTCCTACGAGCAGTACTTC. Its protein product is CASSLAKILADSSYEQYF.

The chain employs TRBV20-1 and TRBJ1-2, with TRBD1 matching 7 bases. CDR1 is DFQATT and CDR2 is SNEGSKA in the germline V gene (reference sequence). The junction had 4 bases not matched to a gene; V was cut back by 5 bases and J by 7 bases. This CDR3 region has 11 residues. DNA of the CDR3: TGCAGTGCTGACAGGGTGGGTGGCTACACCTTC. As protein: CSADRVGGYTF.

This chain joins TRBV5-1 and TRBJ1-2; 7 nucleotides agree with TRBD1. V lost 4 bases to trimming and J lost 4 bases; unmatched junction nucleotides: 10. Germline V lookup: CDR1 SGHRS, CDR2 YFSETQ. This CDR3 comprises 15 residues. The CDR3 loop is CASSPLGTASYGYTF. DNA of the CDR3: TGCGCCAGCAGCCCGCTCGGGACAGCTAGCTATGGCTACACCTTC. Based on the CDR3 plus reference TRBV5-1 and TRBJ1-2, the full variable domain is KAGVTQTPRYLIKTRGQQVTLSCSPISGHRSVSWYQQTPGQGLQFLFEYFSETQRNKGNFPGRFSGRQFSNSRSEMNVSTLELGDSALYLCASSPLGTASYGYTFGSGTRLTVV.

The V and J genes are TRBV7-9 and TRBJ2-1; 7 nucleotides line up with TRBD1. This CDR3 region has 14 residues. CDR1 SEHNR and CDR2 FQNEAQ come from the germline V gene (reference sequence). V dropped 5 bases and J dropped 7; count of bases not matched to a gene: 8. The CDR3 region has the DNA TGTGCCAGCAGCGTAGACAGGGAGAGAAATGAGCAGTTCTTC. This sequence encodes CASSVDRERNEQFF.

The chain joins TRBV6-1 to TRBJ1-2; D is unresolved. The CDR3 contains 12 residues. Germline V gives CDR1 MNHNS, CDR2 SASEGT. The ends were cut back, 2 bases at V and 8 bases at J, with 9 bases in the middle. The CDR3 nucleotides are TGTGCCAGCAGTGAATTAGTCCTCGGCTACACCTTC. It translates to CASSELVLGYTF.

The chain is built from TRBV20-1 and TRBJ2-1; D uncertain. V was trimmed by 5 bases and J by 6 bases, leaving 5 bases between them. CDR1 is DFQATT and CDR2 is SNEGSKA in the germline V gene (reference sequence). This CDR3 is 10 amino acids long. This chain's CDR3 is CSAYRNEQFF. CDR3 coding DNA: TGCAGTGCTTATCGCAATGAGCAGTTCTTC.

The rearrangement uses TRBV10-3 and TRBJ1-1, with TRBD1 matching 7 bases. CDR3 length equals 14 residues. V lost 6 bases, J lost 1 base, and 5 bases stayed unmatched. Per germline, CDR1 ENHRY and CDR2 SYGVKD. CDR3 region: CAIREDRSNTEAFF. The CDR3, as DNA: TGTGCCATCAGAGAGGACAGGTCGAACACTGAAGCTTTCTTT.

This clone showed up just a few times. This rearrangement joins TRBV19 to TRBJ2-7, with unresolved D. The germline V gene has CDR1 LNHDA and CDR2 SQIVND (reference sequence). CDR3 length: 14 amino acids. Trimming removed 4 bases from V and 0 bases from J, with 10 bases in between. This CDR3 is CASSSTPSSYEQYF. CDR3 DNA sequence: TGTGCCAGTAGTAGCACACCGTCCTCCTACGAGCAGTACTTC.

V usage is TRBV2 and J usage is TRBJ2-1; 9 bases fit TRBD2. The CDR3 contains 16 residues. Germline V gene data show CDR1 as SNHLY and CDR2 as FYNNEI. V gave up 6 bases and J gave up 0 bases; unmatched junction bases: 6. The CDR3 protein is CASSALAGNSYNEQFF. DNA of the CDR3: TGTGCCAGCAGCGCACTAGCGGGCAACTCCTACAATGAGCAGTTCTTC.

The V and J genes are TRBV9 and TRBJ2-1, with TRBD2 identical over 13 bases. The trim removed 3 bases at V and 8 bases at J, leaving 5 bases unmatched. CDR3 size: 15 residues. CDR1 is SGDLS and CDR2 is YYNGEE in the germline V gene. The CDR3 DNA sequence: TGTGCCAGCAGCGCCTGGACTAGCGGGAGTTATGAGCAGTTCTTC. Its translation: CASSAWTSGSYEQFF.

The rearrangement links TRBV6-1 to TRBJ1-5; D might be TRBD1 (6 bases). The CDR3 totals 15 residues. Germline assignment: CDR1 MNHNS and CDR2 SASEGT. V dropped 0 bases and J dropped 5 bases, with 11 bases sitting between them. The CDR3 is CASSEAQGHYQPQHF. The CDR3 DNA is TGTGCCAGCAGTGAAGCTCAGGGACATTATCAGCCCCAGCATTTT.

In this sample, this clone turned up once. The V and J genes are TRBV15 and TRBJ1-5, with D hard to call. V was trimmed by 3 bases and J by 2 bases, leaving 11 bases between them. The CDR3 loop spans 15 amino acids. The germline gives CDR1 LNHNV, CDR2 YYDKDF (reference sequence). Here the CDR3 reads CATSRNRVGNQPQHF. CDR3 nucleotide sequence: TGTGCCACCAGCAGGAACCGTGTAGGCAATCAGCCCCAGCATTTT.